Following are 24 T cell receptor beta chains from one sample sequenced in a study of breast tumors, draining lymph nodes, adjacent tissues. Samples came from axillary lymph nodes draining the breast cancer. MiXCR, run by TCRdb on the multiplex PCR reads, gives a single entry per CDR3 protein. Of approximately 170,000 distinct CDR3 sequences listed, approximately 30% are singletons. Sample: axillary lymph node tissue. The receptors stem from a female donor with breast cancer. Some clones in this sample may be carry-over from other donors' samples.

The chain couples TRBV14 to TRBJ2-5; D might be TRBD1 or TRBD2, each matching 7 bases. V was trimmed by 6 bases and J by 5 bases, leaving 22 bases between them. Germline V gene lookup returns CDR1 SGHDN and CDR2 FVKESK. This CDR3 spans 16 amino acids. The CDR3, as DNA: TGTGCCAGCAGACCCTGGGAGGGGGCCCGAGGGGAGACCCAGTACTTC. Protein: CASRPWEGARGETQYF.

A word on this clonotype: This may come from a read error, since a much larger clone is one base off. The rearrangement joins TRBV5-6 to TRBJ2-2; no clear D gene. Per the germline V gene, CDR1 is SGHDT and CDR2 is YYEEEE. This CDR3 region has 16 residues. The V gene lost 2 bases and the J gene lost 6 bases, with 17 bases spanning the gap. CDR3 sequence (DNA): TGTGCCAGCAGCTTTCGTCGGGCGGATATTTCCGGGGAGCTGTTTTTT. It translates to CASSFRRADISGELFF.

This clonotype appeared a few times. This may arise from a read error, as a much more abundant clone is one base away. This rearrangement joins TRBV7-9 to TRBJ2-7, with 9 bases identical to TRBD1. CDR3 length: 15 amino acids. Per germline, CDR1 SEHNR and CDR2 FQNEAQ (reference sequence). CDR3 amino acids: CASRLQGAETYEQYF. The CDR3 bases are TGTGCCAGCCGCTTACAGGGGGCGGAAACCTACGAGCAGTACTTC.

This clonotype occurred a few times. This may be a read error, as it is one base from a much larger clone. The J gene is TRBJ1-5, the V gene TRBV5-6, with D tentatively TRBD1 (5 bases). Between the trimmed V and J ends, which lost 2 bases and 7 bases, there was a span of 10 bases. The CDR3 has 13 amino acids. Germline V CDR1 and CDR2: SGHDT, YYEEEE. CDR3 in DNA: TGTGCCAGCAGCTTAGGAGGGGCCCAGCCCCAGCATTTT. Encoded protein: CASSLGGAQPQHF.

V gene TRBV13 combines with J gene TRBJ2-5, with 8 nucleotides matching TRBD2. Germline V gene lookup returns CDR1 PRHDT and CDR2 FYEKMQ (reference sequence). The V gene end was trimmed by 3 bases and the J gene end by 5 bases; junction bases not matched to a gene: 5. This CDR3 region has 14 residues. Here the CDR3 DNA reads TGTGCCAGCAGCTTGCCCGGGGGGGCGGAGACCCAGTACTTC. Translation gives CASSLPGGAETQYF.

The chain combines TRBV7-9 with TRBJ1-5; TRBD1 matches 9 bases. This CDR3 contains 15 residues. The V and J ends lost 9 bases and 0 bases, in that order; junction bases with no gene match: 6. Germline CDR1 and CDR2: SEHNR and FQNEAQ (reference sequence). CDR3 loop: CASSGTGSSNQPQHF. CDR3 nucleotides: TGTGCCAGTTCCGGGACAGGGTCTAGCAATCAGCCCCAGCATTTT.

Notes on this clonotype: Germline is not matched at one junction end, which may reflect a read error. The chain joins TRBV6-6 to TRBJ1-5; D is unresolved. The CDR3 sequence is 14 residues long. Germline V lookup: CDR1 MNHNY, CDR2 SVGAGI (reference sequence). CDR3 in DNA: TGTGCCAGCAGTCACTCTGAGCAGGTCCAGCCCCAGCATTTT. Encoded protein: CASSHSEQVQPQHF.

V usage is TRBV9 and J usage is TRBJ2-3, with a tentative D call TRBD2 (5 bases). CDR1 and CDR2 from the germline V gene are SGDLS and YYNGEE. This CDR3 is built from 20 residues. Trimming left V 4 bases short and J 2 bases short, with 29 bases between. The DNA for the CDR3 is TGTGCCAGCAGCCCCCGGGCGGGTATAGGTAGGAGCACCAACACAGATACGCAGTATTTT. Its protein product is CASSPRAGIGRSTNTDTQYF.

This clonotype showed up many times. The genes are TRBV5-6 and TRBJ1-2; the D is unclear. The V end was cut by 0 bases, the J end by 4 bases, with 4 bases between. Germline assignment: CDR1 SGHDT and CDR2 YYEEEE. This CDR3 spans 12 amino acids. The CDR3 DNA is TGTGCCAGCAGCTTGGAAATCTATGGCTACACCTTC. It specifies CASSLEIYGYTF.

With respect to this clonotype: A junction boundary mismatches the germline segment, possibly from a read error. This sequence joins TRBV9 and TRBJ2-6; the D gene is possibly TRBD2 (6 bases). The CDR3 length is 13 residues. CDR1 is SGDLS and CDR2 is YYNGEE in the germline V gene. CDR3 DNA: TGTGCCAGCAGCCCCCTGGAGGGGCGCACTGAAGCTTTC. Translating it yields CASSPLEGRTEAF.

This clonotype was picked up a small number of times. The chain combines TRBV20-1 with TRBJ2-7; no clear D gene. The CDR3 has 14 residues. Germline CDR1 DFQATT, CDR2 SNEGSKA (reference sequence). The V and J ends lost 0 bases and 6 bases respectively, with 15 bases between them. This CDR3 reads CSAREKPTESEQYF. The CDR3 DNA follows: TGCAGTGCTAGAGAGAAACCCACCGAATCCGAGCAGTACTTC.

As regards this clonotype: A much larger clone lies one base from this, so it may be a read error. The J gene is TRBJ2-1, the V gene TRBV10-1; 12 bases match TRBD2. CDR1 is WNHNN and CDR2 is SYGVQD in the germline V gene (reference sequence). CDR3 size: 18 residues. Trimming took 5 bases from V and 5 from J; bases not matched to a gene: 13. CDR3 DNA: TGCGCCAGCAGTTCGGGGGCTAGCGGGGGGGCCTTGAACAATGAGCAGTTCTTC. Amino acids: CASSSGASGGALNNEQFF.

Many counts were recorded for this clonotype. This sequence joins TRBV4-1 and TRBJ2-1; possibly TRBD2 for D (5 bases). CDR1 is MGHRA and CDR2 is YSYEKL in the germline V gene. Trimming removed 4 bases from V and 5 bases from J, with 21 bases in between. This CDR3 region has 17 residues. CDR3 residues: CASSPMGVSLLNNEQFF. The CDR3 DNA sequence: TGCGCCAGCAGCCCCATGGGAGTATCCCTCCTGAACAATGAGCAGTTCTTC.

This clonotype is classed as medium-sized (0.01 to 0.1%). The gene calls are TRBV15 and TRBJ1-2, with D possibly being TRBD1 (5 bases). The V end was cut by 1 base, the J end by 4 bases, with 13 bases between. Germline assignment: CDR1 LNHNV and CDR2 YYDKDF (reference sequence). The CDR3 spans 15 residues. The CDR3 region has the DNA TGTGCCACCAGCAGAGGGGAGGGACTTACCTATGGCTACACCTTC. This gives the protein CATSRGEGLTYGYTF.

This clonotype was found many times. The chain links TRBV4-1 to TRBJ2-1, with D possibly being TRBD2 (6 bases). Looked up from germline, CDR1 is MGHRA and CDR2 is YSYEKL. The CDR3 spans 15 residues. V was cut by 2 bases and J by 5 bases, with 13 bases left in between. CDR3 residues: CASSQPWRANNEQFF. The CDR3 coding sequence is TGCGCCAGCAGCCAACCGTGGAGGGCTAACAATGAGCAGTTCTTC.

There are many counts of this clonotype. This chain joins TRBV12-3 or TRBV12-4 and TRBJ1-2; no clear D gene. The CDR3 spans 15 residues. Trimming took 5 bases from V and 3 from J, leaving 16 bases between them. The CDR3 DNA reads as TGTGCCAGCAGTCCCCGGTTTGAGGCTCACTATGGCTACACCTTC. Translating it yields CASSPRFEAHYGYTF.

As to this clonotype: This may arise from a read error, as a much more abundant clone is one base away. V is TRBV5-6 and J is TRBJ2-3; possible D gene TRBD2, 5 bases. Germline V lookup: CDR1 SGHDT, CDR2 YYEEEE. The V and J ends lost 4 bases and 2 bases respectively, with 20 bases between them. This CDR3 contains 17 residues. The CDR3 region is CASSVSGPGSTTDTQYF. The CDR3 region has the DNA TGTGCCAGCAGCGTCTCAGGACCGGGGTCGACCACAGATACGCAGTATTTT.

This clonotype was counted between two and nine times. A read error may explain this, as a much larger clone is one base away. The CDR3 reads CASTHGGHEQFF. CDR3 nucleotide sequence: TGTGCCAGCACTCACGGTGGCCACGAGCAGTTCTTC. The J gene is TRBJ2-1, the V gene TRBV12-3 or TRBV12-4, with D unclear. The length of the CDR3 is 12 residues. V lost 7 bases and J 10 bases, leaving 14 bases between the germline ends.

This clonotype was recorded at least ten times. V gene TRBV24-1 combines with J gene TRBJ2-1; 9 bases fit TRBD2. Losses at the gene ends were 4 bases for V and 0 bases for J; bases not matched to a gene: 3. CDR1 is KGHDR and CDR2 is SFDVKD in the germline V gene. The CDR3 covers 16 residues. The CDR3 sequence is CATSEAGGSSYNEQFF. The DNA of the CDR3 is TGTGCCACCAGTGAGGCGGGAGGGAGCTCCTACAATGAGCAGTTCTTC.

The chain recombines TRBV7-3 with TRBJ2-1; 12 bases are a match to TRBD2. V lost 2 bases, J lost 10 bases, and 6 bases stayed unmatched. Per germline, CDR1 SGHTA and CDR2 FQGTGA. The CDR3 contains 15 residues. The CDR3 DNA follows: TGTGCCAGCAGCTTATTGACTAGCGGGGGAGGGGAGCAGTTCTTC. The encoded protein is CASSLLTSGGGEQFF.

On this clonotype: A much larger clone lies a single base off, so this may be a read error. This sequence joins TRBV11-3 and TRBJ2-7; D gene uncertain. The germline V gene encodes CDR1 SGHNT and CDR2 YENEEA. The CDR3 totals 13 residues. Here the CDR3 DNA reads TGTGTCAGCAGCACCCCAGTGACCCGCGAGCAGTACTTC. This encodes CVSSTPVTREQYF.

This clonotype was counted ten times or more. J is TRBJ2-7 and V is TRBV4-1; tentative D call: TRBD2 (5 bases). Trimming pared 0 bases from V and 3 bases from J, leaving 12 bases between. The CDR3 runs to 15 residues. CDR1 MGHRA and CDR2 YSYEKL come from the germline V gene. CDR3 nucleotides: TGCGCCAGCAGCCAAGATGGCAGCGACTACTACGAGCAGTACTTC. This encodes CASSQDGSDYYEQYF.

The table lists this clonotype with many counts. The chain joins TRBV13 to TRBJ2-7; D perhaps matches TRBD1 (6 bases). Germline V gives CDR1 PRHDT, CDR2 FYEKMQ (reference sequence). V was trimmed by 7 bases and J by 5 bases, leaving 21 bases between them. There are 15 residues in the CDR3. CDR3 sequence: CASTAGGQGRHEQYF. The CDR3 DNA reads as TGTGCCAGCACCGCGGGCGGGCAGGGGCGGCACGAGCAGTACTTC.

This clonotype was counted at least ten times. The chain joins TRBV11-2 to TRBJ1-6; a possible D gene is TRBD1 (5 bases). Trimming shortened V by 0 bases and J by 6 bases, and 9 bases separated the two germline ends. Germline V gene data show CDR1 as SGHAT and CDR2 as FQNNGV. The CDR3 contains 15 residues. The CDR3 region has the DNA TGTGCCAGCAGCTTAGATGTGGGGGTTAATTCACCCCTCCACTTT. It translates to CASSLDVGVNSPLHF.